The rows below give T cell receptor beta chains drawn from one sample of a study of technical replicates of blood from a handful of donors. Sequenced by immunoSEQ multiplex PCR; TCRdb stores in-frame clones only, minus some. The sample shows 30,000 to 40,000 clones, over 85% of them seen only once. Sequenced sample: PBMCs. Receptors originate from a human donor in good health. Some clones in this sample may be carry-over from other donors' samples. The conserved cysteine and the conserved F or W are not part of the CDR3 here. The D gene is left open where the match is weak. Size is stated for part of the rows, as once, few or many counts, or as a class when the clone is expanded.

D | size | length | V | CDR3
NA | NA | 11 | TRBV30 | AWSVIRGQPQH
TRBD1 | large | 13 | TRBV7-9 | ASSPVTGVDQPQH
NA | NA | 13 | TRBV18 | ASSPPSRGGETQY
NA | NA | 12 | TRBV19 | ASSITPPGNIQY
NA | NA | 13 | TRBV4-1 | ASSQDHYGSYEQY
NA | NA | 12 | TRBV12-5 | ATTWGVNTGELF
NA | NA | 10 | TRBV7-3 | ASSPLGGELF
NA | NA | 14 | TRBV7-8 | ASSLFRGGENTEAF
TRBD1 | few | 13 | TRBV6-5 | ASSYSGSSRGTIY
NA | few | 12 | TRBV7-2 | ASSAGEVNTEAF
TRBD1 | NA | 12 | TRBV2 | ASSDSGQGPWQY
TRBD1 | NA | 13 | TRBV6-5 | ASSYAMTGNYGYT
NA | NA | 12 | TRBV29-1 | SVEGQGFPYEQY
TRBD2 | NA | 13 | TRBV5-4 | ASSDSGLAGGTQY
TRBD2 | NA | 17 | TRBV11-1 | ASSLWGSGGLVRQETQY
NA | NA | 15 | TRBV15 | ATSRNPGGRRNQPQH